This TCR beta chain was profiled in a study of memory CD4+ T cells and cytomegalovirus serostatus. Single viable CD3+CD4+CD8-CD45RO+ cells were sorted as the memory CD4+ T cells. Libraries were prepared by immunoSEQ multiplex PCR; TCRdb keeps only in-frame clonotypes and omits some of them. The profile shows roughly 86,000 clones, roughly 80% of them singletons. CDR3 length: 13 amino acids. Germline lookup yields CDR1 SGHVS and CDR2 FNYEAQ. V gave up 2 bases and J gave up 6 bases, with 7 bases separating them. This TCR derives from an adult in good health and CMV-seropositive. This sequence joins TRBV7-6 and TRBJ2-2; weak D call: TRBD2 (5 bases). Sequenced material: memory CD4+ T cells from blood. The CDR3 loop is CASSLQEAGELFF. The CDR3 DNA sequence: TGTGCCAGCAGCTTACAGGAGGCCGGGGAGCTGTTTTTT.